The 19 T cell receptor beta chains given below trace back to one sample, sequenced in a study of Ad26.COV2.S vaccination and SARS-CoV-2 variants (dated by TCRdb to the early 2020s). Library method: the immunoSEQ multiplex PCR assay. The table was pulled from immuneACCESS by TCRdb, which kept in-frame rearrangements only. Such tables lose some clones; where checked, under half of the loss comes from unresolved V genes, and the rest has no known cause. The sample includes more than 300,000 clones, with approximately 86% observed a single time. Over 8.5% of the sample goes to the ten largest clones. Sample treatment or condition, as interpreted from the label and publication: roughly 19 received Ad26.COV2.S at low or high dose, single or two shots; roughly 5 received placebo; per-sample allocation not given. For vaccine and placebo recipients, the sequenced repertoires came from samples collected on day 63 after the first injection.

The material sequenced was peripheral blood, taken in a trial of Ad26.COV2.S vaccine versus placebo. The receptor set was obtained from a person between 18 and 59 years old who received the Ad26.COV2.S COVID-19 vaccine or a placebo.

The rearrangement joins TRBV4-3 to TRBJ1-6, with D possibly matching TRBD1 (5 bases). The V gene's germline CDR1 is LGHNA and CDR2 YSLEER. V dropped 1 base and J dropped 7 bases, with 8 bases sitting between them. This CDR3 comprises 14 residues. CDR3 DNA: TGCGCCAGCAGCCAAGGGGGGAAAAATTCACCCCTCCACTTT. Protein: CASSQGGKNSPLHF.

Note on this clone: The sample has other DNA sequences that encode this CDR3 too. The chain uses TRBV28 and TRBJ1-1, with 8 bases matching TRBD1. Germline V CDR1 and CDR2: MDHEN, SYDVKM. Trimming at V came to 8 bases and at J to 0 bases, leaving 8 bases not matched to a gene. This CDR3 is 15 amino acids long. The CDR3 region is CASRGQGAMNTEAFF. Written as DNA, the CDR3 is TGTGCCAGCCGTGGACAGGGAGCGATGAACACTGAAGCTTTCTTT.

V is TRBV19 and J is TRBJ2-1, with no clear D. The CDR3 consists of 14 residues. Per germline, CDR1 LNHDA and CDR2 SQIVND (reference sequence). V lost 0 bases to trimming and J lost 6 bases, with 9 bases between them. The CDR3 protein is CASSIESMTNEQFF. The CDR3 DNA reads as TGTGCCAGTAGTATAGAGAGTATGACCAATGAGCAGTTCTTC.

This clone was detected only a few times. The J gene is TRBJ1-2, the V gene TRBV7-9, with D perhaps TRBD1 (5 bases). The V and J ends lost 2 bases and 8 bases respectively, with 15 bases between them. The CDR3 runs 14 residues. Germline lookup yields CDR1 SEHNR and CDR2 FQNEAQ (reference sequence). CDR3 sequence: CASSLYPQGEGYTF. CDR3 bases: TGTGCCAGCAGCTTATATCCGCAGGGTGAAGGCTACACCTTC.

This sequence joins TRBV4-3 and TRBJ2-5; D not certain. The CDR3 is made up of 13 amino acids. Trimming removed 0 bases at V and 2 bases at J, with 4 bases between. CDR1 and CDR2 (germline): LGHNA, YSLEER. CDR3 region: CASSQDFQETQYF. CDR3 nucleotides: TGCGCCAGCAGCCAAGATTTTCAAGAGACCCAGTACTTC.

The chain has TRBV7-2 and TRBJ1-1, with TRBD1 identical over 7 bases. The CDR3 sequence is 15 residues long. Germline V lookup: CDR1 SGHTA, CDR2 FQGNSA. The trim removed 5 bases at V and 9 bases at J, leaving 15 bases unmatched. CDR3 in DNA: TGTGCCAGCAGCCCCTCTGCCGGGACAGTCTATCAAGCTTTCTTT. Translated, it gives CASSPSAGTVYQAFF.

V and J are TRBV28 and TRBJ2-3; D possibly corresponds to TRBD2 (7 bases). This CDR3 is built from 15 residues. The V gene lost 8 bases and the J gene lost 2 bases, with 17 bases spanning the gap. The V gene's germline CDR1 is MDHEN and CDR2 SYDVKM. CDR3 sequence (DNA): TGTGCCAGCGAGCGGGACACTTTGCTCACAGATACGCAGTATTTT. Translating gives CASERDTLLTDTQYF.

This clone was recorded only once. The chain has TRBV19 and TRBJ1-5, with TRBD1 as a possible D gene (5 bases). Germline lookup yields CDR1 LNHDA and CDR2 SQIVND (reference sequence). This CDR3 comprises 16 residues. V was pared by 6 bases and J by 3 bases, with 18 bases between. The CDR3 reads CASRLGGEWANQPQHF. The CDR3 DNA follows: TGTGCCAGTAGGCTGGGGGGGGAGTGGGCCAATCAGCCCCAGCATTTT.

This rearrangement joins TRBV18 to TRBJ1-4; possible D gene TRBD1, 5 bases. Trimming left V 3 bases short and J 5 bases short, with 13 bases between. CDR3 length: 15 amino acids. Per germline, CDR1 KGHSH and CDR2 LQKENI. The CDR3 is CASSPPRQINEKLFF. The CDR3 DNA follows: TGTGCCAGCTCACCTCCGCGACAGATAAATGAAAAACTGTTTTTT.

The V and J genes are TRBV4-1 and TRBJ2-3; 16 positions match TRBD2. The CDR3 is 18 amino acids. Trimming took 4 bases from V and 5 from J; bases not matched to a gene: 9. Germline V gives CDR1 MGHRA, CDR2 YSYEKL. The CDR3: CASSREGLAGGPGDTQYF. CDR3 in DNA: TGCGCCAGCAGCCGGGAGGGACTAGCGGGAGGGCCTGGAGATACGCAGTATTTT.

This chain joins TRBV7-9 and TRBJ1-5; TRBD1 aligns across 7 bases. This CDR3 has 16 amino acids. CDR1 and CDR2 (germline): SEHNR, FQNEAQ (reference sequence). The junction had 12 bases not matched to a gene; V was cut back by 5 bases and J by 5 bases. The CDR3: CASSGRDSPRDQPQHF. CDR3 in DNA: TGTGCCAGCAGCGGACGGGACAGCCCTAGGGATCAGCCCCAGCATTTT.

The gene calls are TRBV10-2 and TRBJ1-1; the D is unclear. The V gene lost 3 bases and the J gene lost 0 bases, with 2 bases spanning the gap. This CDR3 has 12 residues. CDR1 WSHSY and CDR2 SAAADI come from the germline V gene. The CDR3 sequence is CASSELNTEAFF. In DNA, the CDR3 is TGCGCCAGCAGTGAACTGAACACTGAAGCTTTCTTT.

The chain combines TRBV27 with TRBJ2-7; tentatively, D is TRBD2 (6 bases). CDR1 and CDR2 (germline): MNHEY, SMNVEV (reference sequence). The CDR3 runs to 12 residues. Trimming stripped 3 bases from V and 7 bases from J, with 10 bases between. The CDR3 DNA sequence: TGTGCCAGCAGTTTCGGGGGACGTGAGCAGTACTTC. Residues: CASSFGGREQYF.

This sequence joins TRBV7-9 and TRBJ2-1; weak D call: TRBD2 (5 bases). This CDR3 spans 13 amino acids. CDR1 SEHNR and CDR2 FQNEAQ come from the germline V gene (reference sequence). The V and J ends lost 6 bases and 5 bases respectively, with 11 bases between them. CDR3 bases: TGTGCCAGCAGGAGGAGAGGGAACAATGAGCAGTTCTTC. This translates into CASRRRGNNEQFF.

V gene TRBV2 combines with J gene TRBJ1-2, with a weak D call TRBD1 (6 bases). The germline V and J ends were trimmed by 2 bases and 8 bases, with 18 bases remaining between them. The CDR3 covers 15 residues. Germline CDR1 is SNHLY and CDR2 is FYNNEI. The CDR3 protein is CASSESSGAGSGYTF. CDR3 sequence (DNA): TGTGCCAGCAGTGAAAGCTCAGGGGCGGGTTCGGGCTACACCTTC.

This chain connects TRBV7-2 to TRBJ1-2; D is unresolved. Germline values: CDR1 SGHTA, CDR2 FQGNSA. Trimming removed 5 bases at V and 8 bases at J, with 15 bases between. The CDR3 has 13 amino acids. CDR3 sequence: CASSPPMGSGYTF. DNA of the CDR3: TGTGCCAGCAGCCCACCGATGGGGTCCGGCTACACCTTC.

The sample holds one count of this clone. The CDR3 region is CAISESGVNEQFF. Here the CDR3 DNA reads TGTGCCATCAGTGAGTCAGGGGTCAATGAGCAGTTCTTC. The chain joins TRBV10-3 to TRBJ2-1; a possible D gene is TRBD1 (5 bases). Germline V gives CDR1 ENHRY, CDR2 SYGVKD. This CDR3 spans 13 amino acids. V lost 0 bases and J lost 6, with 6 bases in between.

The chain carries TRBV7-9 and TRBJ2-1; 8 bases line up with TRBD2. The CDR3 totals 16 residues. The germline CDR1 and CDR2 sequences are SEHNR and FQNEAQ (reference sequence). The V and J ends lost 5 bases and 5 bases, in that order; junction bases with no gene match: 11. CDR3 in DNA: TGTGCCAGCAGCCCTTCCTCGGGGGGGCAAGACAATGAGCAGTTCTTC. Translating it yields CASSPSSGGQDNEQFF.

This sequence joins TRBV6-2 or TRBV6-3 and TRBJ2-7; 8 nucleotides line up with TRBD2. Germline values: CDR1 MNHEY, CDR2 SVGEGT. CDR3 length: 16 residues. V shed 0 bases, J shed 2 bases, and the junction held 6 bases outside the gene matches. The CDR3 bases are TGTGCCAGCAGTTACTCGGGACGGGGGGGGCCCTACGAGCAGTACTTC. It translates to CASSYSGRGGPYEQYF.